This is a list of T cell receptor beta chains from one sample in a study of PD-L1 blockade in urothelial cancer. Data came from immunoSEQ multiplex PCR; TCRdb stores just in-frame clones and leaves some out. Altogether tens of thousands of clones are present, approximately 82% being singletons, with the ten largest covering approximately 15%. The source was PBMCs, collected around atezolizumab (anti-PD-L1) treatment. The receptor source for this set is a man in his sixties with urothelial cancer. CDR3s include the opening cysteine and the closing phenylalanine or tryptophan. Each record gives: V gene, clone size, D gene, J gene, CDR3 protein, CDR3 DNA. The D gene is left open where the match is weak. The size entry is marked missing in some rows and otherwise reads once, few, many or a size class.

TRBV29-1	.	.	TRBJ2-7	CSVEGPGAAGYEQYF	TGCAGCGTTGAAGGGCCAGGGGCCGCAGGGTACGAGCAGTACTTC
TRBV19	.	.	TRBJ2-5	CASSIGAVDIQETQYF	TGTGCCAGTAGTATAGGAGCGGTGGATATACAAGAGACCCAGTACTTC
TRBV28	.	.	TRBJ2-3	CASSLVSDSLDTQYF	TGTGCCAGCAGTTTAGTTTCCGACTCTCTAGATACGCAGTATTTT
TRBV6-1	.	TRBD2	TRBJ2-2	CASSERAGGNTGELFF	TGTGCCAGCAGTGAACGGGCGGGGGGGAACACCGGGGAGCTGTTTTTT
TRBV7-2	.	.	TRBJ1-3	CASSFGFSGNTIYF	TGTGCCAGCAGCTTCGGGTTCTCTGGAAACACCATATATTTT
TRBV6-1	.	TRBD1	TRBJ1-1	CASKLGTANTEAFF	TGTGCCAGCAAACTCGGGACAGCGAACACTGAAGCTTTCTTT
TRBV10-3	.	TRBD1	TRBJ1-5	CAISGDRVNQPQHF	TGTGCCATCAGTGGTGACAGGGTCAATCAGCCCCAGCATTTT
TRBV2	.	TRBD2	TRBJ2-7	CATEEGLAGSEQYF	TGTGCCACCGAGGAGGGACTAGCGGGGTCAGAGCAGTACTTC
TRBV15	.	.	TRBJ2-5	CATSRDLASQETQYF	TGTGCCACCAGCAGAGATTTGGCTAGCCAAGAGACCCAGTACTTC
TRBV6-5	.	.	TRBJ2-3	CASSNNRAGTDTQYF	TGTGCCAGCAGCAACAACAGGGCCGGCACAGATACGCAGTATTTT
TRBV28	once	.	TRBJ2-3	CASSLQGRVVAGPRGDTQYF	TGTGCCAGCAGTTTACAGGGGAGAGTAGTAGCGGGTCCAAGGGGAGATACGCAGTATTTT
TRBV5-1	once	.	TRBJ1-4	CASSPDGVGGEKLFF	TGCGCCAGCAGCCCGGATGGGGTAGGGGGAGAAAAACTGTTTTTT
TRBV5-8	.	.	TRBJ1-1	CASSLGGLRNTEAFF	TGTGCCAGCAGCTTGGGGGGACTGAGAAACACTGAAGCTTTCTTT
TRBV7-2	.	TRBD1	TRBJ2-7	CASSFDRGWEQYF	TGTGCCAGCAGCTTTGACAGGGGGTGGGAGCAGTACTTC
TRBV4-3	.	TRBD2	TRBJ2-7	CASSQGGLAGRYEQYF	TGCGCCAGCAGCCAAGGCGGACTAGCGGGAAGGTACGAGCAGTACTTC
TRBV4-3	.	.	TRBJ2-7	CASSQDPVSYEQYF	TGCGCCAGCAGCCAAGATCCAGTCTCCTACGAGCAGTACTTC
TRBV28	.	TRBD1	TRBJ2-2	CASTRDRVDTGELFF	TGTGCCAGCACCCGGGACAGAGTGGACACCGGGGAGCTGTTTTTT
TRBV28	.	TRBD1	TRBJ2-7	CASSPTSGRGSSYEQYF	TGTGCCAGCAGTCCCACCTCCGGCAGGGGGAGCTCCTACGAGCAGTACTTC
TRBV4-3	.	TRBD2	TRBJ2-3	CASSQAERGSTDTQYF	TGCGCCAGCAGCCAAGCGGAGCGGGGTAGCACAGATACGCAGTATTTT
TRBV30	.	TRBD2	TRBJ2-1	CAWSQGTSGLNEQFF	TGTGCCTGGAGTCAAGGGACTAGCGGACTGAATGAGCAGTTCTTC
TRBV6-5	.	TRBD1	TRBJ2-7	CASTPGTASYEQYF	TGTGCCAGCACCCCCGGGACAGCGTCCTACGAGCAGTACTTC
TRBV7-2	.	TRBD2	TRBJ2-3	CASSLGVAGVSTDTQYF	TGTGCCAGCAGCTTAGGGGTAGCGGGAGTCTCCACAGATACGCAGTATTTT
TRBV10-3	.	.	TRBJ2-7	CAISEFVGREQYF	TGTGCCATCAGTGAGTTTGTGGGGAGGGAGCAGTACTTC
TRBV7-2	few	.	TRBJ2-1	CASSLDPGYNEQFF	TGTGCCAGCAGCTTAGATCCAGGCTACAATGAGCAGTTCTTC
TRBV2	.	TRBD1	TRBJ1-1	CASSGQGATNTEAFF	TGTGCCAGCAGCGGACAGGGGGCGACGAACACTGAAGCTTTCTTT
TRBV18	.	.	TRBJ1-3	CASSPTPSSGNTIYF	TGTGCCAGCTCACCAACGCCGAGCTCTGGAAACACCATATATTTT
TRBV28	.	TRBD1	TRBJ2-6	CASRGQGPSIGANVLTF	TGTGCCAGCAGGGGACAGGGCCCATCCATAGGGGCCAACGTCCTGACTTTC
TRBV11-2	few	TRBD1	TRBJ2-5	CASSTGQVQETQYF	TGTGCCAGCAGCACCGGACAGGTCCAAGAGACCCAGTACTTC
TRBV5-6	.	TRBD1	TRBJ1-2	CASSSTGEKEGYTF	TGTGCCAGCAGCTCGACAGGGGAGAAGGAAGGCTACACCTTC
TRBV6-5	.	TRBD1	TRBJ1-2	CASSSSGQGNYGYTF	TGTGCCAGCAGTTCCTCGGGACAGGGTAACTATGGCTACACCTTC
TRBV4-3	once	TRBD1	TRBJ2-2	CASSPNRGRTGELFF	TGCGCCAGCAGCCCGAACAGGGGTCGCACCGGGGAGCTGTTTTTT
TRBV28	.	.	TRBJ1-6	CASSSATGYNSPLHF	TGTGCCAGCAGTAGCGCGACCGGTTATAATTCACCCCTCCACTTT
TRBV27	.	.	TRBJ2-7	CASSSTVPFSYEQYF	TGTGCCAGCAGTTCGACAGTGCCCTTCTCCTACGAGCAGTACTTC
TRBV2	.	TRBD1	TRBJ2-7	CASSDTGGRDEQYF	TGTGCCAGCAGTGACACAGGGGGACGGGACGAGCAGTACTTC
TRBV4-1	.	TRBD1	TRBJ1-1	CASSLSTGTGNTEAFF	TGCGCCAGCAGCCTATCAACCGGGACAGGAAACACTGAAGCTTTCTTT
TRBV18	.	TRBD1	TRBJ2-1	CASSPRDRDFSQQFF	TGTGCCAGCTCACCCCGGGACAGGGATTTTAGTCAGCAGTTCTTC
TRBV6-1	.	.	TRBJ2-7	CASRPLLVSYEQYF	TGTGCCAGCAGACCACTTCTAGTTTCCTACGAGCAGTACTTC
TRBV13	.	.	TRBJ2-2	CASSLGLRRDGRTHTGELFF	TGTGCCAGCAGCTTAGGCCTAAGGAGGGATGGTCGAACCCATACCGGGGAGCTGTTTTTT
TRBV7-7	.	.	TRBJ2-3	CASSERQAATTDTQYF	TGTGCTAGCAGCGAGAGACAGGCCGCAACCACAGATACGCAGTATTTT
TRBV7-2	.	.	TRBJ1-4	CASSLLIGEGEKLFF	TGTGCCAGCAGCTTATTGATTGGTGAGGGTGAAAAACTGTTTTTT
TRBV5-1	.	.	TRBJ2-1	CASSLGGPQNNEQFF	TGCGCCAGCAGCTTGGGGGGGCCCCAAAACAATGAGCAGTTCTTC
TRBV9	.	TRBD2	TRBJ2-1	CASSVLGGGSQNEQFF	TGTGCCAGCAGCGTATTGGGCGGGGGGTCCCAGAATGAGCAGTTCTTC
TRBV6-4	.	.	TRBJ1-3	CASSPRARGNTIYF	TGTGCCAGCAGTCCCAGGGCAAGGGGAAACACCATATATTTT
TRBV18	.	.	TRBJ1-2	CASSPLGPPNYGYTF	TGTGCCAGCTCACCTTTGGGGCCACCTAACTATGGCTACACCTTC
TRBV18	.	.	TRBJ1-1	CASSPGRAGSTEAFF	TGTGCCAGCTCACCAGGGAGGGCTGGTAGCACTGAAGCTTTCTTT